This is a list of T cell receptor beta chains from one sample in a study of CD8+CD57+ T cells in acquired aplastic anemia. TCRdb re-derived calls from the reads in MiXCR, one entry per CDR3 protein. The sample has 120,000 or so distinct CDR3 sequences; over 30% are singletons. The sample consisted of sorted CD4+, CD8+, or CD8+CD57+ T cells (not recorded which) from PBMCs. These TCRs come from a human donor with aplastic anemia. The CDR3 runs from the conserved cysteine through the conserved F or W. Each record gives: clone size, D gene, J gene, V gene, CDR3 DNA, CDR3 protein. A D gene is named only where the DNA matches it firmly. Rows give clone size only sometimes, using once, few, many, or a class for an expanded clone.

abundance: many; d_gene: TRBD1; j_gene: TRBJ2-6; v_gene: TRBV20-1; CDR3nt: TGCAGTGCTAGAGCTCCGGGACAGGGGGCTGGGGCCAACGTCCTGACTTTC; CDR3aa: CSARAPGQGAGANVLTF
abundance: .; d_gene: .; j_gene: TRBJ2-7; v_gene: TRBV6-1; CDR3nt: TGTGCCAGCAGTGAAGTCGCTATGATCTACGAGCAGTACTTC; CDR3aa: CASSEVAMIYEQYF
abundance: many; d_gene: .; j_gene: TRBJ1-1; v_gene: TRBV20-1; CDR3nt: TGCAGTGCTAGACGGCCAGCAGGGTCCTCTGAAGCTTTCTTT; CDR3aa: CSARRPAGSSEAFF
abundance: .; d_gene: TRBD1; j_gene: TRBJ2-7; v_gene: TRBV20-1; CDR3nt: TGCAGTGCTCCTAGACAGGGAGCGACCTACGAGCAGTACTTC; CDR3aa: CSAPRQGATYEQYF
abundance: many; d_gene: .; j_gene: TRBJ2-1; v_gene: TRBV12-3/TRBV12-4; CDR3nt: TGTGCCAGCAGTTTCGACCTTCGGGGCAATGAGCAGTTCTTC; CDR3aa: CASSFDLRGNEQFF
abundance: many; d_gene: TRBD1; j_gene: TRBJ1-1; v_gene: TRBV19; CDR3nt: TGTGCCAGTAGTATTGGGACAGGGCCTGAAGCTTTCTTT; CDR3aa: CASSIGTGPEAFF
abundance: .; d_gene: .; j_gene: TRBJ2-3; v_gene: TRBV10-3; CDR3nt: TGTGGCATTCGAGAGGGGGGGGCGACAGATACGCAGTATTTT; CDR3aa: CGIREGGATDTQYF
abundance: many; d_gene: .; j_gene: TRBJ1-1; v_gene: TRBV7-7; CDR3nt: TGTGCCAGCAGCTCGTCCGAAAGGCGGCTGAACACTGAAGCTTTCTTT; CDR3aa: CASSSSERRLNTEAFF
abundance: .; d_gene: .; j_gene: TRBJ2-2; v_gene: TRBV19; CDR3nt: TGTGCCAGTAGCCTGATACAGGCTACCACCGGGGAGCTGTTTTTT; CDR3aa: CASSLIQATTGELFF
abundance: few; d_gene: .; j_gene: TRBJ1-5; v_gene: TRBV3-1; CDR3nt: TGTGCCAGCAGCCAAACCTTCTCTCGTTTGGATCAGCCCCAGCATTTT; CDR3aa: CASSQTFSRLDQPQHF
abundance: .; d_gene: .; j_gene: TRBJ2-2; v_gene: TRBV7-4; CDR3nt: TGTGCCAGCAGTGCGCGCGGGGCGAACACCGGGGAGCTGTTTTTT; CDR3aa: CASSARGANTGELFF
abundance: few; d_gene: .; j_gene: TRBJ2-2; v_gene: TRBV7-3; CDR3nt: TGTGCCAGCAGCTCGACAGGAGGGGCGTCCTTGAACACCGGGGAGCTGTTTTTT; CDR3aa: CASSSTGGASLNTGELFF
abundance: .; d_gene: .; j_gene: TRBJ2-7; v_gene: TRBV19; CDR3nt: TGTGCCAGTAGTATCCGGCAGGGGAGCTACGAGCAGTACTTC; CDR3aa: CASSIRQGSYEQYF
abundance: .; d_gene: .; j_gene: TRBJ2-2; v_gene: TRBV24-1; CDR3nt: TGTGCCACCAGTGATGTACCCCCGAACACCGGGGAGCTGTTTTTT; CDR3aa: CATSDVPPNTGELFF
abundance: many; d_gene: TRBD1; j_gene: TRBJ2-3; v_gene: TRBV7-9; CDR3nt: TGTGCCAGCAGAATGGGACAGAGTACGCAGTATTTT; CDR3aa: CASRMGQSTQYF
abundance: many; d_gene: .; j_gene: TRBJ1-3; v_gene: TRBV20-1; CDR3nt: TGCAGTGCTGGCCGGGACCCTGACTCTGGAAACACCATATATTTT; CDR3aa: CSAGRDPDSGNTIYF
abundance: few; d_gene: TRBD1; j_gene: TRBJ2-1; v_gene: TRBV4-3; CDR3nt: TGCGCCAGCAGCCAAGTGACAGGGTACAATGAGCAGTTCTTC; CDR3aa: CASSQVTGYNEQFF
abundance: many; d_gene: TRBD1; j_gene: TRBJ1-6; v_gene: TRBV19; CDR3nt: TGTGCCAGTAGTCTCCGGGACAGCTATTCACCCCTCCACTTT; CDR3aa: CASSLRDSYSPLHF
abundance: .; d_gene: .; j_gene: TRBJ2-5; v_gene: TRBV19; CDR3nt: TGTGCCAGTAGTATGGGTAGGGCAGGTCGAGAGACCCAGTACTTC; CDR3aa: CASSMGRAGRETQYF
abundance: few; d_gene: .; j_gene: TRBJ2-3; v_gene: TRBV10-2; CDR3nt: TGCGCCAGCGGGCCAGCAGGGACGCAGTATTTT; CDR3aa: CASGPAGTQYF
abundance: .; d_gene: TRBD1; j_gene: TRBJ1-1; v_gene: TRBV29-1; CDR3nt: TGCAGCGTCACCTTTGGACAGGGCACTGAAGCTTTCTTT; CDR3aa: CSVTFGQGTEAFF
abundance: many; d_gene: TRBD2; j_gene: TRBJ2-3; v_gene: TRBV11-2; CDR3nt: TGTGCCAGCAGCTCACTAGCGGGGGTGTTAGATACGCAGTATTTT; CDR3aa: CASSSLAGVLDTQYF
abundance: .; d_gene: TRBD2; j_gene: TRBJ2-1; v_gene: TRBV2; CDR3nt: TGTGCCAGCGGATGGACTAGCGGGGGCAACGAGCAGTTCTTC; CDR3aa: CASGWTSGGNEQFF